One and the same sample provided the 19 T cell receptor beta chains below, sequenced in a study of T cells in Graves' hyperthyroidism and ophthalmopathy. Using RNA transcripts as the source, TCR beta CDR3 regions were amplified. When the TCR CDR3 underwent first-round RT-PCR, the HTBI primer set was used. MiXCR, applied by TCRdb to the multiplex PCR reads, yields one record per CDR3 protein. The sample lists about 380,000 distinct CDR3 sequences; around 13% were seen once. Sequenced: blood. These receptors were taken from a woman aged 55-75 years with Graves' hyperthyroidism.

There are a few counts of this clonotype. This rearrangement joins TRBV4-1 to TRBJ2-3; possible D gene TRBD2, 5 bases. This CDR3 comprises 16 residues. Germline V gives CDR1 MGHRA, CDR2 YSYEKL. V lost 0 bases to trimming and J lost 1 base, with 11 bases between them. The CDR3 here is CASSQDKLGGTDTQYF. CDR3 DNA: TGCGCCAGCAGCCAAGATAAACTAGGTGGCACAGATACGCAGTATTTT.

This clonotype was observed many times. The chain recombines TRBV3-1 with TRBJ1-6, with a weak D call TRBD1 (5 bases). Trimming removed 5 bases at V and 10 bases at J, with 12 bases between. CDR1 is LGHDT and CDR2 is YNNKEL in the germline V gene (reference sequence). CDR3 length equals 13 residues. In DNA, the CDR3 is TGTGCCAGCAGCTCCGACGGGGGATCACCCCTCCACTTT. Amino acids: CASSSDGGSPLHF.

V usage is TRBV27 and J usage is TRBJ1-4; a possible D gene is TRBD1 (5 bases). CDR1 is MNHEY, CDR2 SMNVEV, per germline (reference sequence). The CDR3 is 15 residues long. V lost 2 bases and J 7 bases, leaving 14 bases between the germline ends. For the CDR3, the DNA is TGTGCCAGCAGTTTAGAGGGGTGGCCGGGTGAAAAACTGTTTTTT. Its translation is CASSLEGWPGEKLFF.

The rearrangement joins TRBV6-2 or TRBV6-3 to TRBJ2-2; 9 positions agree with TRBD2. V trimming: 0 bases; J trimming: 5 bases; junction bases outside the gene matches: 4. Germline V gives CDR1 MNHEY, CDR2 SVGEGT. The CDR3 is 16 residues long. CDR3 loop: CASSYSSGSPTGELFF. The CDR3 DNA sequence: TGTGCCAGCAGTTACTCTAGCGGGAGTCCAACCGGGGAGCTGTTTTTT.

The CDR3: CASSLILAGGEQFF. For the CDR3, the DNA is TGTGCCAGCAGCTTAATTCTAGCGGGAGGTGAGCAGTTCTTC. The rearrangement links TRBV7-9 to TRBJ2-1; 11 positions match TRBD2. The CDR3 is 14 amino acids. Germline lookup yields CDR1 SEHNR and CDR2 FQNEAQ (reference sequence). V shed 2 bases and J 9 bases; nucleotides not matched to a gene: 3.

This clonotype was counted ten times or more. The chain links TRBV10-3 to TRBJ2-7, with D hard to call. Germline CDR1 reads ENHRY; CDR2 reads SYGVKD. V lost 2 bases to trimming and J lost 4 bases, with 15 bases between them. The CDR3 is 15 amino acids. Here the CDR3 reads CAISEGNGKEYEQYF. DNA of the CDR3: TGTGCCATCAGTGAGGGGAACGGCAAAGAATACGAGCAGTACTTC.

This clonotype showed up many times. The V and J genes are TRBV27 and TRBJ2-1, with D perhaps matching TRBD1 (5 bases). This CDR3 has 16 residues. CDR1 MNHEY and CDR2 SMNVEV come from the germline V gene (reference sequence). V lost 1 base and J 4 bases, leaving 14 bases between the germline ends. Here the CDR3 reads CASSLFVDTRYNEQFF. The CDR3 DNA is TGTGCCAGCAGTTTATTTGTGGACACTCGGTACAATGAGCAGTTCTTC.

This clonotype was recorded many times. This chain joins TRBV7-4 and TRBJ2-3; 7 bases agree with TRBD2. J lost 2 bases, V lost 5 bases, and 7 bases had no gene match. This CDR3 spans 15 amino acids. The germline CDR1 and CDR2 sequences are SGHVT and SQSDAQ. CDR3 sequence reads: CASSMTSRSTDTQYF. CDR3 DNA sequence: TGTGCCAGCAGCATGACTAGCCGTTCCACAGATACGCAGTATTTT.

In this sample, this clonotype turned up many times. This rearrangement joins TRBV11-3 to TRBJ2-5; D uncertain. The CDR3 is 12 residues long. Germline V gene sequence: CDR1 SGHNT, CDR2 YENEEA. V gave up 3 bases and J gave up 4 bases, with 6 bases separating them. The CDR3 DNA follows: TGTGCCAGCAGCTTTATGGGAGAGACCCAGTACTTC. As protein: CASSFMGETQYF.

The gene calls are TRBV10-3 and TRBJ2-5; no clear D. Germline V gives CDR1 ENHRY, CDR2 SYGVKD. V lost 2 bases, J lost 1 base, and 8 bases lay in between. The length of the CDR3 is 14 residues. The chain's CDR3 is CAISEGPTQETQYF. CDR3 bases: TGTGCCATCAGTGAGGGTCCAACCCAAGAGACCCAGTACTTC.

This clonotype has only one observation. A clone one base away is much larger, so this may be a read error. This chain connects TRBV28 to TRBJ2-3, with 11 bases matching TRBD2. Germline V gene lookup returns CDR1 MDHEN and CDR2 SYDVKM. This CDR3 region has 19 residues. J lost 2 bases, V lost 0 bases, and 10 bases had no gene match. The CDR3 nucleotides read TGTGCCAGCAGTTTATGGGGATTAGCGGGAGGGCGAGACACAGATACGCAGTATTTT. It encodes CASSLWGLAGGRDTDTQYF.

This clonotype has just a few counts. The rearrangement uses TRBV19 and TRBJ2-7; maybe TRBD2 (7 bases). The V gene lost 9 bases and the J gene lost 5 bases, with 26 bases spanning the gap. The length of the CDR3 is 16 residues. The V gene's germline CDR1 is LNHDA and CDR2 SQIVND (reference sequence). The CDR3 DNA sequence: TGTGCCAGCCTATCCAACAGGGCTAGCGGAAGGAACGAGCAGTACTTC. Encoded protein: CASLSNRASGRNEQYF.

The sample holds a few counts of this clonotype. V is TRBV29-1 and J is TRBJ2-1; no reliable D call. The V gene's germline CDR1 is SQVTM and CDR2 ANQGSEA. With 6 bases removed from V and 6 bases from J, the gap between germline ends came to 12 bases. CDR3 size: 12 residues. The CDR3 sequence: CSVLGNFNEQFF. CDR3 in DNA: TGCAGCGTCCTAGGCAACTTCAATGAGCAGTTCTTC.

This clonotype was seen many times. The chain has TRBV28 and TRBJ1-1; the match to TRBD1 covers 7 bases. The CDR3 loop spans 13 amino acids. From germline, CDR1 is MDHEN and CDR2 SYDVKM. The ends lost 7 bases at V and 7 bases at J; junction bases unmatched: 9. CDR3 nucleotides: TGTGCCAGCACTCTGGGACAGACTAATGAAGCTTTCTTT. Protein sequence: CASTLGQTNEAFF.

This clonotype was detected ten times or more. The V and J genes are TRBV2 and TRBJ1-4; the D gene is possibly TRBD1 (5 bases). The CDR3 contains 12 residues. Trimming left V 11 bases short and J 7 bases short, with 14 bases between. Per the germline V gene, CDR1 is SNHLY and CDR2 is FYNNEI. CDR3 in DNA: TGTGCCTCGGCAGGGTCGGGTGAAAAACTGTTTTTT. Its protein product is CASAGSGEKLFF.

In its sample, this clonotype was seen many times. This chain joins TRBV30 and TRBJ1-1; 9 nucleotides align to TRBD1. The J segment lost 2 bases and the V segment lost 4 bases, leaving 5 bases of the junction unmatched. Germline lookup yields CDR1 GTSNPN and CDR2 SVGIG (reference sequence). This CDR3 region has 14 residues. This chain's CDR3 is CAWNPGQGNTEAFF. The DNA of the CDR3 is TGTGCCTGGAACCCGGGACAGGGAAACACTGAAGCTTTCTTT. The variable domain in full, with the rest retrieved from reference TRBV30 and TRBJ1-1, is SQTIHQWPATLVQPVGSPLSLECTVEGTSNPNLYWYRQAAGRGLQLLFYSVGIGQISSEVPQNLSASRPQDRQFILSSKKLLLSDSGFYLCAWNPGQGNTEAFFGQGTRLTVV.

This clonotype was recorded a few times. This chain connects TRBV24-1 to TRBJ2-2; a possible D gene is TRBD2 (6 bases). Trimming removed 4 bases at V and 2 bases at J, with 19 bases between. CDR3 length equals 18 residues. Germline V lookup: CDR1 KGHDR, CDR2 SFDVKD. CDR3 loop: CATSDPSGGKGNTGELFF. CDR3 sequence (DNA): TGTGCCACCAGTGACCCTTCTGGGGGGAAAGGAAACACCGGGGAGCTGTTTTTT.

The gene calls are TRBV6-1 and TRBJ2-1; TRBD2 aligns across 9 bases. V lost 7 bases and J lost 3; bases outside the gene matches: 7. The CDR3 is 15 amino acids. Per germline, CDR1 MNHNS and CDR2 SASEGT. CDR3 in DNA: TGTGCCAGCACACGCGCGGGAGGGTTCTACAATGAGCAGTTCTTC. This gives the protein CASTRAGGFYNEQFF.

This chain uses TRBV7-9 with TRBJ2-1; 8 nucleotides line up with TRBD2. Trimming took 5 bases from V and 1 from J; bases not matched to a gene: 4. CDR1 is SEHNR, CDR2 FQNEAQ, per germline (reference sequence). This CDR3 contains 15 residues. The CDR3 DNA sequence: TGTGCCAGCAGCCCCACGGGAGGGTCCTACAATGAGCAGTTCTTC. As protein: CASSPTGGSYNEQFF.